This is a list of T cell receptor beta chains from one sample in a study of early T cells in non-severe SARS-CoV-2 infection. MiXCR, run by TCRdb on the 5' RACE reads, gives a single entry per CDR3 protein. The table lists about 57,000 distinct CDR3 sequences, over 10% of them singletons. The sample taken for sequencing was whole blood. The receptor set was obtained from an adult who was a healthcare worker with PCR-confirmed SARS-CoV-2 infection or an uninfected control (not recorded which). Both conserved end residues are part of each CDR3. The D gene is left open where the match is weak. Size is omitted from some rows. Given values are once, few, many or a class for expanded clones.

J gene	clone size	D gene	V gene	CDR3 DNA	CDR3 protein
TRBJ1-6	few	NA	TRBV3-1	TGTGCCAGCAGACGTCTTTCCTCACCCCTCCACTTT	CASRRLSSPLHF
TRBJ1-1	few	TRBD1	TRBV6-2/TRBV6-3	TGTGCCAGCAGTTTTGGGACAGGGGTGCCGAACACTGAAGCTTTCTTT	CASSFGTGVPNTEAFF
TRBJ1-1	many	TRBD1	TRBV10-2	TGCGCCAGCAGCGGGACAGGGGGCCAAGCTGAAGCTTTCTTT	CASSGTGGQAEAFF
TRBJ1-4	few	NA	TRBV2	TGTGCCAGCAAGGGAGGGACGTTAGGTGAAAAACTGTTTTTT	CASKGGTLGEKLFF
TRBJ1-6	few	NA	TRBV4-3	TGCGCCAGCAGCCAACTACAGGGCGGTTCGGGTTCACCCCTCCACTTT	CASSQLQGGSGSPLHF
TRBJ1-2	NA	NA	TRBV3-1	TGTGCCAGCAGCCCTCCGGGACGGAGAAACTATGGCTACACCTTC	CASSPPGRRNYGYTF
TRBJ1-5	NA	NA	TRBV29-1	TGCAGCGTTGGGGCGGAAAATCAGCCCCAGCATTTT	CSVGAENQPQHF
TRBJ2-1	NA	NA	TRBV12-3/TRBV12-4	TGTGCCAGCAGTGGCGGGACAAGGAGCTCCTACAATGAGCAGTTCTTC	CASSGGTRSSYNEQFF
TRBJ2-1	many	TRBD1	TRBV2	TGTGCCAGCAGCCTGGGACAGGAGGCTGAGCAGTTCTTC	CASSLGQEAEQFF
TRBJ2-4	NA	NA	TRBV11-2	TGTGCCAGCAGCCCGGTAAAAGAAGCCAAAAACATTCAGTACTTC	CASSPVKEAKNIQYF
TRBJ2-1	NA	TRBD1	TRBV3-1	TGTGCCAGCAGCCAAGATTGGCAGGGGGCGTCCAATGAGCAGTTCTTC	CASSQDWQGASNEQFF
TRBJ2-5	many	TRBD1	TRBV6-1	TGTGCCAGTAATAGACAGGGGGCTACGGAGACCCAGTACTTC	CASNRQGATETQYF
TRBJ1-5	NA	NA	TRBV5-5	TGTGCCAGCAGCTTGTTGTACGGTAGCAATCAGCCCCAGCATTTT	CASSLLYGSNQPQHF
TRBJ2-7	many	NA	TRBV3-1	TGTGCCAGCAGCCAAGCCCCTTTGTCTCACTACGAGCAGTACTTC	CASSQAPLSHYEQYF
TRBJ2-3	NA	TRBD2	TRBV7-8	TGTGCCAGCAGCCCCATGAGCGGGGGGGCGGAAGATACGCAGTATTTT	CASSPMSGGAEDTQYF
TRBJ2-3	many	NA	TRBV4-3	TGCGCCAGCAGTGCCTCCCGCTATAGCACAGATACGCAGTATTTT	CASSASRYSTDTQYF
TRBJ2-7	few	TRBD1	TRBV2	TGTGCCAGTTTCACCACCGGGACAGGGGGCTTCGAGCAGTACTTC	CASFTTGTGGFEQYF
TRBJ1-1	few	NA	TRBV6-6	TGTGCCAGCAGTTACTCACCCGAGGCCCCCAACACTGAAGCTTTCTTT	CASSYSPEAPNTEAFF
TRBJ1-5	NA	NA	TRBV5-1	TGCGCCAGCAGCCAGACAGGATTAAATCAGCCCCAGCATTTT	CASSQTGLNQPQHF
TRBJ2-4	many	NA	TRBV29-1	TGCAGCGCTCTTGAGGGGCTAGCCAAAAACATTCAGTACTTC	CSALEGLAKNIQYF
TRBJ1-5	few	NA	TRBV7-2	TGTGCCAGCAGCTTAGTGTCCTATAGCAATCAGCCCCAGCATTTT	CASSLVSYSNQPQHF
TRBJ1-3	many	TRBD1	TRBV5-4	TGTGCCAGCAGCTCAGGGACAGGGGGGTCTGGAAACACCATATATTTT	CASSSGTGGSGNTIYF
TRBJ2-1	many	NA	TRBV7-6	TGTGCCAGCAGCTTAGGGGGAATCTACAATGAGCAGTTCTTC	CASSLGGIYNEQFF